This T cell receptor (beta chain) was captured in a study of T cell changes during pregnancy in multiple sclerosis. V lost 2 bases and J lost 5; bases outside the gene matches: 10. The CDR3 is 16 residues long. CDR1 and CDR2 (germline): SGHRS, YFSETQ. Sequenced by immunoSEQ multiplex PCR; TCRdb stores in-frame clones only, minus some. The sample contains more than 50,000 clones, 75% to 95% of which appear only once. Sequencing used peripheral blood, obtained after pregnancy. V and J are TRBV5-1 and TRBJ2-5; 9 nucleotides align to TRBD2. The origin of this receptor is a female donor in good health, enrolled as a control in a pregnancy study. CDR3 amino acids: CASSFFSGGGGETQYF. Here the CDR3 DNA reads TGCGCCAGCAGCTTCTTTAGCGGGGGAGGTGGCGAGACCCAGTACTTC.